These 13 T cell receptor beta chains were sequenced from one sample in a study of tumor-infiltrating lymphocytes in primary liver carcinoma (dated by TCRdb to 2017 to 2019). Instrument used: Illumina HiSeq 2500. A constant-region primer and ProtoScript II reverse transcriptase were used to reverse-transcribe TCRbeta-specific cDNA from 500 ng total RNA. The TCRbeta libraries were prepared through three rounds of nested multiplex PCR following a slightly modified ARM-PCR procedure. The first two PCR rounds used multiplex TRBV1-TRBV30 forward primers with a Cbeta reverse primer, each for about 11 cycles. Using fastp trimming at Q25 and MiXCR clonotype assembly, TCRdb reanalyzed the public sequencing data and kept in-frame beta chains. Rows are combined by CDR3 protein, so each entry shows the most common genes and DNA. The sample yields 300,000 to 350,000 distinct CDR3 sequences; about two thirds were counted once. About 6.5% of the sample rests with the top ten.

Blood RNA was extracted from unsorted whole blood using TRIzol reagent, and germline DNA was obtained with the DNeasy Blood & Tissue kit. The specimen was peripheral blood. These receptors originate from a man in his forties with primary liver carcinoma and hepatitis B virus infection.

This chain connects TRBV5-4 to TRBJ2-7; the D gene is possibly TRBD1 (6 bases). V was pared by 4 bases and J by 7 bases, with 15 bases between. The CDR3 has 13 amino acids. Germline V lookup: CDR1 SGHNT, CDR2 YYREEE (reference sequence). CDR3 sequence: CASSDEGDGEQYF. In nucleotides, the CDR3 is TGTGCCAGCAGCGATGAGGGGGACGGGGAGCAGTACTTC.

This clonotype showed up just once. Without the conserved terminal phenylalanine or tryptophan, this CDR3 likely stems from a read error. The J gene is TRBJ2-7, the V gene TRBV11-2; D not resolved. The CDR3 is 15 amino acids. The germline CDR1 and CDR2 sequences are SGHAT and FQNNGV. In nucleotides, the CDR3 is TGTGCCAGCAACTTAGAGTCCGGTATCTCTGGCGAGCAGTACTTA. The encoded protein is CASNLESGISGEQYL.

Regarding this clonotype: Likely a read error: the CDR3 ends without its conserved phenylalanine or tryptophan. The V gene is TRBV11-2, the J gene TRBJ2-1; TRBD2 matches at 9 bases. The length of the CDR3 is 16 residues. CDR1 and CDR2 from the germline V gene are SGHAT and FQNNGV. CDR3 protein: CASGLDRASGINVQFL. The CDR3 coding sequence is TGTGCCAGCGGCTTAGATAGGGCTAGCGGGATTAATGTGCAGTTCTTG.

A remark on this clonotype: A read error may explain this, as a much larger clone is one base away. The chain couples TRBV6-2 or TRBV6-3 to TRBJ2-7; TRBD2 is a possible D gene (5 bases). This CDR3 region has 15 residues. Deletions cut 6 bases from V and 8 bases from J, with 23 bases between. Germline CDR1 MNHEY, CDR2 SVGEGT. The CDR3 reads CASSRRLAAETKQYF. The CDR3 nucleotides read TGTGCCAGCAGCCGCCGGTTGGCAGCGGAAACCAAGCAGTACTTC.

This clonotype was seen a few times. The V call is TRBV20-1, the J call TRBJ2-5; D possibly uses TRBD1 or TRBD2 (5 bases each). The CDR3 has 12 residues. Trimming left V 5 bases short and J 5 bases short, with 12 bases between. Per germline, CDR1 DFQATT and CDR2 SNEGSKA (reference sequence). The DNA for the CDR3 is TGCAGTGCTGGCGAGTGGGGGGAGACCCAGTACTTC. It encodes CSAGEWGETQYF.

Concerning this clonotype itself: A much larger clone differs by one base, so this may be a read error. The rearrangement joins TRBV6-6 to TRBJ2-3; D perhaps matches TRBD2 (5 bases). CDR1 and CDR2 (germline): MNHNY, SVGAGI (reference sequence). Trimming removed 1 base at V and 5 bases at J, with 13 bases between. The CDR3 contains 15 residues. CDR3: CASSYLEGLGDTQYF. The CDR3 DNA reads TGTGCCAGCAGTTACTTAGAGGGCCTGGGAGATACGCAGTATTTT.

V and J are TRBV29-1 and TRBJ2-2; 7 nucleotides align to TRBD2. CDR1 and CDR2 (germline): SQVTM, ANQGSEA. CDR3 length: 14 residues. Here the CDR3 reads CIVTGTKVAVELFF. The CDR3 nucleotides read TGCATCGTCACCGGGACTAAAGTCGCCGTGGAGCTGTTTTTT.

This clonotype was recorded a few times. The rearrangement joins TRBV7-9 to TRBJ2-5; D might be TRBD2 (6 bases). The V end was cut by 5 bases, the J end by 1 base, with 11 bases between. In germline, CDR1 is SEHNR, CDR2 FQNEAQ (reference sequence). The CDR3 contains 14 residues. The chain's CDR3 is CASSETSPQETQYF. In nucleotides, the CDR3 is TGTGCCAGCAGCGAAACTAGCCCCCAAGAGACCCAGTACTTC.

To note about this clonotype: Mismatch with germline at one junction end may stem from a read error. The V gene is TRBV10-3, the J gene TRBJ1-5; D might be TRBD1 (5 bases). The CDR3 length is 13 residues. The germline V gene has CDR1 ENHRY and CDR2 SYGVKD. CDR3 in DNA: TGTTCCATCAGCCGTCAGGGTGATCAGCCCCAGCATTTT. Translating gives CSISRQGDQPQHF.

The gene calls are TRBV5-1 and TRBJ1-6; the match to TRBD1 covers 8 bases. Germline assignment: CDR1 SGHRS and CDR2 YFSETQ. The V and J ends lost 8 bases and 11 bases, in that order; junction bases with no gene match: 12. The CDR3 consists of 14 residues. CDR3 protein: CARSLGTGLTPLHF. CDR3 nucleotide sequence: TGCGCCAGGAGCCTCGGGACAGGTCTTACACCCCTCCACTTT.

This sequence joins TRBV30 and TRBJ2-2; D tentatively reads TRBD1 or TRBD2 (5 bases each). Germline V gene lookup returns CDR1 GTSNPN and CDR2 SVGIG (reference sequence). V shed 8 bases and J shed 6 bases, with 16 bases lying between them. The CDR3 is made up of 13 amino acids. The CDR3 reads CASGGTGAGELFF. As DNA, the CDR3 is TGTGCCAGTGGGGGAACCGGCGCCGGGGAGCTGTTTTTT.

The rearrangement uses TRBV12-3 or TRBV12-4 and TRBJ2-1; 8 nucleotides agree with TRBD2. This CDR3 has 13 residues. V lost 7 bases, J lost 14 bases, and 13 bases stayed unmatched. The CDR3, as DNA: TGTGCCAGCAATTTGGGACTAGTGGGAGTTGAGTTCTTC. Amino acid sequence: CASNLGLVGVEFF.

This clonotype was detected only once. A read error may explain this, as a much larger clone is one base away. V gene TRBV6-1 combines with J gene TRBJ1-1; possibly TRBD1 for D (5 bases). Between the trimmed V and J ends, which lost 1 base and 1 base, there was a span of 19 bases. Germline-derived CDR1 and CDR2 are MNHNS and SASEGT. CDR3 length: 18 residues. CDR3 amino acids: CASSEDADLGHPNTEAFF. The CDR3 DNA is TGTGCCAGCAGTGAAGACGCGGACTTAGGACACCCGAACACTGAAGCTTTCTTT.